The 16 T cell receptor beta chains listed next were all sequenced from one sample in a study of cytomegalovirus exposure and HLA in healthy donors. Amplification used 60 Vbeta primers and 13 Jbeta primers. TCRdb's copy holds only in-frame clones and misses some; the assay was immunoSEQ multiplex PCR. The repertoire holds just over 150,000 clones, with around 83% as singletons. Input material: PBMCs. The source is a man in his forties or fifties in good health and CMV-seropositive.

The V gene is TRBV7-9, the J gene TRBJ1-2; D is unclear. This CDR3 comprises 13 residues. Per germline, CDR1 SEHNR and CDR2 FQNEAQ (reference sequence). The V and J ends lost 3 bases and 4 bases respectively, with 9 bases between them. CDR3 nucleotide sequence: TGTGCCAGCAGCTTTCCCGGAGCCTATGGCTACACCTTC. Translated: CASSFPGAYGYTF. The complete variable domain, with remaining parts taken from reference TRBV7-9 and TRBJ1-2, reads DTGVSQNPRHKITKRGQNVTFRCDPISEHNRLYWYRQTLGQGPEFLTYFQNEAQLEKSRLLSDRFSAERPKGSFSTLEIQRTEQGDSAMYLCASSFPGAYGYTFGSGTRLTVV.

The chain recombines TRBV6-1 with TRBJ2-2; TRBD1 is a possible D gene (6 bases). The germline CDR1 and CDR2 sequences are MNHNS and SASEGT. The V and J ends lost 1 base and 6 bases respectively, with 18 bases between them. This CDR3 region has 17 residues. For the CDR3, the DNA is TGTGCCAGCAGTGAAGTGGAGGCAGGGGTTTATGCCGGGGAGCTGTTTTTT. Protein sequence: CASSEVEAGVYAGELFF.

The chain links TRBV28 to TRBJ2-1; tentative D call: TRBD2 (7 bases). V dropped 5 bases and J dropped 8 bases, with 22 bases sitting between them. Looked up from germline, CDR1 is MDHEN and CDR2 is SYDVKM. The CDR3 length is 16 residues. In nucleotides, the CDR3 is TGTGCCAGCAGTCCCTCGGGGGCGGGGGCTGGGGATGAGCAGTTCTTC. Its protein product is CASSPSGAGAGDEQFF.

The J gene is TRBJ1-5, the V gene TRBV19; D might be TRBD1 (5 bases). CDR3 size: 13 residues. Germline values: CDR1 LNHDA, CDR2 SQIVND (reference sequence). V lost 2 bases, J lost 5 bases, and 7 bases lay in between. Written as DNA, the CDR3 is TGTGCCAGTAGTATAACCAGGGATCAGCCCCAGCATTTT. Its protein product is CASSITRDQPQHF.

The chain combines TRBV9 with TRBJ2-5, with 10 bases aligning to TRBD1. The junction had 2 bases not matched to a gene; V was cut back by 0 bases and J by 3 bases. The CDR3 spans 15 residues. The germline V gene has CDR1 SGDLS and CDR2 YYNGEE. CDR3 in amino acids: CASSVAGTGEETQYF. DNA of the CDR3: TGTGCCAGCAGCGTAGCGGGGACAGGGGAAGAGACCCAGTACTTC.

The chain recombines TRBV14 with TRBJ1-4, with D maybe TRBD1 (6 bases). V lost 5 bases, J lost 8 bases, and 9 bases lay in between. CDR1 and CDR2 from the germline V gene are SGHDN and FVKESK. The CDR3 length is 12 residues. Written as DNA, the CDR3 is TGTGCCAGCAGCAAGCAGGGGGAAAAACTGTTTTTT. Translating gives CASSKQGEKLFF. Full variable domain (remainder filled in from reference TRBV14 and TRBJ1-4): EAGVTQFPSHSVIEKGQTVTLRCDPISGHDNLYWYRRVMGKEIKFLLHFVKESKQDESGMPNNRFLAERTGGTYSTLKVQPAELEDSGVYFCASSKQGEKLFFGSGTQLSVL.

The V gene is TRBV19, the J gene TRBJ2-1; 8 nucleotides agree with TRBD2. The V and J ends lost 5 bases and 7 bases, in that order; junction bases with no gene match: 10. The CDR3 totals 15 residues. From germline, CDR1 is LNHDA and CDR2 SQIVND (reference sequence). The CDR3 DNA reads TGTGCCAGTAGTCCGACCGGGACTAGTGGAAATGAGCAGTTCTTC. This encodes CASSPTGTSGNEQFF.

The chain carries TRBV11-2 and TRBJ2-1, with D unresolved. Trimming left V 9 bases short and J 0 bases short, with 12 bases between. Germline V lookup: CDR1 SGHAT, CDR2 FQNNGV. This CDR3 spans 14 amino acids. The CDR3 DNA reads TGTGCCAGTACAAGCGAAAGCTCCTACAATGAGCAGTTCTTC. It encodes CASTSESSYNEQFF.

This clone turned up a few times. CDR3 DNA sequence: TGTGCCAGTAGCGAACTTCGCACTGGAAACACCATATATTTT. It codes for CASSELRTGNTIYF. V and J are TRBV19 and TRBJ1-3; no firm D call. This CDR3 has 14 residues. The V end lost 6 bases, the J end lost 2 bases, and 11 bases lay between the germline ends. Germline-derived CDR1 and CDR2 are LNHDA and SQIVND (reference sequence).

A note on this clone: The junction does not match germline at one end; this may be a read error. The rearrangement joins TRBV7-7 to TRBJ2-1; TRBD1 is a possible D gene (6 bases). Germline CDR1 is SSHAT and CDR2 is FNYEAQ (reference sequence). This CDR3 contains 13 residues. CDR3 residues: CASSLVQGSEQFF. As DNA, the CDR3 is TGTGCTAGCAGCTTAGTTCAGGGGAGTGAGCAGTTCTTC.

This rearrangement joins TRBV7-8 to TRBJ2-7; no definite D call. Germline V gene sequence: CDR1 SGHVS, CDR2 FQNEAQ. This CDR3 comprises 13 residues. The V gene lost 1 base and the J gene lost 7 bases, with 11 bases spanning the gap. The CDR3 protein is CASSLGPAKEQYF. The DNA for the CDR3 is TGTGCCAGCAGCTTAGGGCCCGCCAAAGAGCAGTACTTC.

This clone was detected only once. J is TRBJ1-5 and V is TRBV19; D is unresolved. Per germline, CDR1 LNHDA and CDR2 SQIVND (reference sequence). With 0 bases removed from V and 3 bases from J, the gap between germline ends came to 9 bases. This CDR3 is built from 15 residues. In DNA form, the CDR3 reads TGTGCCAGTAGTATAGATCTGGGCTTCAATCAGCCCCAGCATTTT. Protein sequence: CASSIDLGFNQPQHF.

V is TRBV19 and J is TRBJ2-2, with 10 positions matching TRBD2. The germline CDR1 and CDR2 sequences are LNHDA and SQIVND (reference sequence). The CDR3 loop spans 17 amino acids. With 7 bases clipped from V and 4 bases from J, the junction kept 12 bases outside the gene matches. CDR3 residues: CASIPSGRPDRTGELFF. In DNA, the CDR3 is TGTGCCAGTATCCCTAGCGGGAGACCGGATCGCACCGGGGAGCTGTTTTTT.

This clone has more than one count but fewer than ten. The chain has TRBV11-2 and TRBJ1-3, with D hard to call. CDR3 length: 15 amino acids. In germline, CDR1 is SGHAT, CDR2 FQNNGV. Trimming pared 3 bases from V and 2 bases from J, leaving 11 bases between. The CDR3 nucleotides are TGTGCCAGCAGCTTGGCCCCTCTTGCTGGAAACACCATATATTTT. It codes for CASSLAPLAGNTIYF.

This clone was recorded once. The V gene is TRBV19, the J gene TRBJ1-3; the match to TRBD1 covers 8 bases. CDR1 LNHDA and CDR2 SQIVND come from the germline V gene (reference sequence). V was clipped by 9 bases and J by 4 bases; unmatched bases: 5. This CDR3 is 13 amino acids long. The CDR3 nucleotides are TGTGCCAGCACGGACAGGGTAGGAAACACCATATATTTT. Its translation is CASTDRVGNTIYF.

In this sample, this clone turned up a few times. This chain joins TRBV19 and TRBJ2-3; 10 bases align to TRBD1. The CDR3 is 14 residues long. Germline CDR1 and CDR2: LNHDA and SQIVND (reference sequence). V was pared by 7 bases and J by 5 bases, with 6 bases of the junction left unmatched. The CDR3 is CASNPGQGKDTQYF. In DNA form, the CDR3 reads TGTGCCAGTAACCCGGGACAGGGGAAAGATACGCAGTATTTT.